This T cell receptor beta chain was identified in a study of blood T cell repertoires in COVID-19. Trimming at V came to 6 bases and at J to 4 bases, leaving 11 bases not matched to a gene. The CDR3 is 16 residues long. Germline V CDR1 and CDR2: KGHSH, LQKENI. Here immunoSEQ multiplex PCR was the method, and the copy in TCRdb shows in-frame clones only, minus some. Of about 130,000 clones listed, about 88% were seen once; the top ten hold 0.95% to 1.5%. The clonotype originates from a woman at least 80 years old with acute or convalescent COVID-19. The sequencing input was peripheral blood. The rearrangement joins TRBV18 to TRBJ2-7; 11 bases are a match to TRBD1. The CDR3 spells CASSPRTGGSIYEQYF. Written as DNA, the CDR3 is TGTGCCAGCTCGCCGAGGACAGGGGGCTCTATTTACGAGCAGTACTTC.